The entry below gives a single T cell receptor (beta chain) sequence along with its context. Its cognate antigen is unknown. These data come from a study of blood T cells in healthy people across ages. Primers used in a second PCR of about 7 to 12 cycles were a sample-barcoded 5' primer and a J-beta primer mix. From the 5' RACE reads, TCRdb called clonotypes with MiXCR, one entry per CDR3 protein. Seen here are some 1.5 million distinct CDR3 sequences, roughly 43% observed once, and the top ten hold over 3.5%. Study-wide findings and caveats: With age, beta diversity per million T cells declined roughly linearly, significantly by about 40.

The CDR3 consists of 15 residues. After removal of 5 bases from V and 11 bases from J, the junction contained 15 bases not matched to a gene. Per the germline V gene, CDR1 is SGHTA and CDR2 is FQGTGA. The sequenced sample was blood. This TCR came from a woman aged 18-29 years in good health. This chain links TRBV7-3 with TRBJ2-5; 9 bases line up with TRBD2. CDR3 coding DNA: TGTGCCAGCAGCCAAGCGGGAGGTGGCTACAATGAGCAGTACTTC. Residues: CASSQAGGGYNEQYF. Drawing the rest from reference TRBV7-3 and TRBJ2-5, the complete variable domain is GAGVSQTPSNKVTEKGKYVELRCDPISGHTALYWYRQSLGQGPEFLIYFQGTGAADDSGLPNDRFFAVRPEGSVSTLKIQRTERGDSAVYLCASSQAGGGYNEQYFGPGTRLLVL.